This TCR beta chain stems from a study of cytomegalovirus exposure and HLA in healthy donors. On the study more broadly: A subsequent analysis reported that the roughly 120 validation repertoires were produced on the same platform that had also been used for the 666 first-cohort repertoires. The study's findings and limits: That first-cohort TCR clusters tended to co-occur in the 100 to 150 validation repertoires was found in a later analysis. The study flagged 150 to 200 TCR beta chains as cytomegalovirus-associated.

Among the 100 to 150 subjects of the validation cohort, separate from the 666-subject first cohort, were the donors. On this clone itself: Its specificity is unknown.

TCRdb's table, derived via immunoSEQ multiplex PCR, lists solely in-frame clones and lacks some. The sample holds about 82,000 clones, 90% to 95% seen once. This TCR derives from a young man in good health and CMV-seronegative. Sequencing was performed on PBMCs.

The CDR3 coding sequence is TGTGCCAGCAGTTACTCTTGGCGGCGACGGGAGCAGTTCTTC. Amino acid sequence: CASSYSWRRREQFF. The chain employs TRBV6-5 and TRBJ2-1; D is unresolved. V lost 0 bases to trimming and J lost 10 bases, with 13 bases between them. Germline V CDR1 and CDR2: MNHEY, SVGAGI. This CDR3 is 14 amino acids long.